Described below is a single T cell receptor beta chain sequence and its context. Its antigen is still unknown. Per-base quality was not reported, and no clone a single base away is much larger than it. Reading the germline V gene (reference sequence) gives CDR1 DFQATT and CDR2 SNEGSKA. V drops 6 bases and J drops 3 bases, leaving 12 bases in between. Reading from cysteine to phenylalanine, the CDR3 counts 13 amino acids. Of the read, only the CDR3 DNA is kept; its 39 bases are in frame from base 1. TCR libraries were built from about 420 ng RNA with the Immunoverse kit, using molecular barcoded adaptors covering alpha/delta and beta/gamma chains. TCR library preparation used the same RNA that was used for transcriptome sequencing. Sequencing of TCR libraries was carried out on an Illumina HiSeq 4000 with 2 x 150 cycles. Per the source publication's procedure: Using MiXCR, which included quality filtering and error correction, TCR reads were aligned to human V, D, J and C references and then assembled into CDR3 clonotypes. Clonotype counts and gene usage diversity were analyzed with the tcR package in R. Raw mapping reads were checked after the RNA-seq reads had been mapped by STAR aligner version 2.5.3a onto the human GRCh37 genome. To test how sequencing depth affected the clonotypes detected, IR-seq fastq files were randomly downsampled with Seqtk 1.3. TCRdb reworked the public reads: Q25 trimming with fastp, MiXCR clone assembly, productive beta chains retained. CDR3 protein sequences are deduplicated, and each keeps its most common genes and DNA. These V and J calls rely on TCRdb rather than the paper's analysis. This sample has 35,000 to 40,000 distinct CDR3 sequences in its table, and approximately 14% of those were observed once. The top ten constitute around 26% of the sample.

These data come from a study of read filtering for tumor transcriptome and immune sequencing (dated by TCRdb to the early 2020s). Broadly, across the study: The cohort was composed of some 17 male and over 13 female patients, with a mean age of roughly 61 years and an age range of about 40 to 90. Under revised international staging, eight or nine patients fell into R-ISS I, 15 to 20 into R-ISS II and over five into R-ISS III. Whole-transcriptome libraries were prepared with the TruSeq RNA Access Library Prep Kit after DNase treatment. TCR-region mapped reads per sample ranged from about 4.05 to 10.27 million with IR-seq versus only about 75 to 1,400 with RNA-seq. Using the same bone marrow samples, the study ran both targeted immune repertoire sequencing and bulk whole-transcriptome sequencing and then compared the TCR repertoires from each method. One of the main goals was to work out a read-filtering strategy for immune repertoire data, in particular whether clonotypes backed by only a single read should be removed. Broader findings and caveats from the paper: IR-seq captured clonotypes at much higher depth and more reliably than RNA-seq, and smaller IR-seq throughput sufficed to identify most shared clonotypes. In IR-seq, single-read clonotypes were approximately 80% of clonotypes but approximately 3.5% of total reads; in RNA-seq they were roughly 77% of clonotypes and less than 45% of reads. Removing single-read clonotypes increased the correlation between IR-seq and RNA-seq shared clonotype proportions. The sorted CD138-negative fraction was composed of a mixed bone marrow immune population rather than of purified T cells.

Bone marrow was sampled from every patient at the time of active disease. Bone marrow mononuclear cells were isolated by Ficoll-Hypaque density gradient centrifugation. To remove myeloma plasma cells, the cells were labeled with CD138 magnetic microbeads on a MACS separator, and CD138-negative cells were then collected by negative selection. Flow cytometry on an Attune NxT with CD138 antibodies was used to check the purity of the isolated cells. Total RNA was extracted using TRIzol reagent and was quantified on a NanoDrop spectrophotometer. Paired RNA-seq and IR-seq were performed on each patient's CD138-negative bone marrow sample.

Sequencing used a population of CD138-negative cells sorted from bone marrow. Reading the label with the study, this specimen's cell subset or site is: bone marrow mononuclear cells depleted of CD138+ plasma/myeloma cells by negative magnetic selection. This sequence originates from a donor at least 40 years old with multiple myeloma. The chain is assembled from TRBV20-1 and TRBJ1-3; the D gene is perhaps TRBD1, on 5 matching bases. The nucleotide sequence reads as follows: TGCAGTGCAACGACAGCAGGTGGAAACACCATATATTTT. It is translated as CSATTAGGNTIYF.